This T cell receptor (beta chain) came from a study of radiotherapy plus CTLA-4 blockade in lung cancer. Overall study results and limits: Increased serum interferon-beta after radiation also reportedly predicted response strongly. Radiotherapy was combined with ipilimumab, and tumor-derived TCR clones then expanded in blood.

Generated by immunoSEQ multiplex PCR, the TCRdb table keeps only in-frame clones and is missing some. The table records over 80,000 clones, 70% to 90% of them present only once. A note on this clone: Antigen: not known.

This CDR3 contains 15 residues. CDR1 is LNHDA, CDR2 SQIVND, per germline (reference sequence). V lost 2 bases and J lost 1; bases outside the gene matches: 2. This chain links TRBV19 with TRBJ1-2; 9 nucleotides line up with TRBD1. The sequencing used peripheral blood, collected from a patient treated with radiotherapy plus ipilimumab. The receptor's source is a human donor with non-small cell lung cancer that progressed on radiotherapy plus ipilimumab. CDR3 in DNA: TGTGCCAGTAGTATAACGGGACAGGGTAACTATGGCTACACCTTC. Protein sequence: CASSITGQGNYGYTF. The full variable domain, its missing parts supplied by reference TRBV19 and TRBJ1-2, is DGGITQSPKYLFRKEGQNVTLSCEQNLNHDAMYWYRQDPGQGLRLIYYSQIVNDFQKGDIAEGYSVSREKKESFPLTVTSAQKNPTAFYLCASSITGQGNYGYTFGSGTRLTVV.